This TCR beta chain was identified during a study of OX40 agonist ivuxolimab in advanced cancers. Study information: Patients treated during dose escalation were battling hepatocellular carcinoma, melanoma, renal cell or head and neck cancer.

The method was immunoSEQ multiplex PCR; TCRdb's version includes in-frame clones alone and lacks a portion of them. The sample contains some 55,000 clones, about 80% of which appear only once. Notes on the study in general: Expanded clones tended on average to be more numerous among CD8+ T cells than CD4+. Dosing at 0.1 to 3.0 mg/kg was accompanied by clonal expansion of CD4+ and CD8+ blood T cells by week 6. Several nonresponders also turned out to have low normalized T-cell clonal expansion.

Concerning this clone itself: Its antigen is currently unknown.

V lost 2 bases and J 5 bases, leaving 15 bases between the germline ends. This CDR3 contains 15 residues. Germline V CDR1 and CDR2: SGHTA, FQGTGA. The TCR comes from an adult with an advanced solid tumor such as melanoma, head and neck, liver or kidney cancer. The material sequenced was CD4+ or CD8+ T cells sorted from blood, taken in a trial of the OX40 agonist ivuxolimab. V and J are TRBV7-3 and TRBJ1-1, with D perhaps matching TRBD1 (5 bases). Here the CDR3 DNA reads TGTGCCAGCAGCTTATTCGGGGCCCAGGGTACTGAAGCTTTCTTT. Translated: CASSLFGAQGTEAFF.